The 14 T cell receptor beta chains below come from one sample, sequenced in a study of cytomegalovirus exposure and HLA in healthy donors. The PCR ran on 60 Vbeta and 13 Jbeta primers. Libraries were prepared by immunoSEQ multiplex PCR; TCRdb keeps only in-frame clonotypes and omits some of them. Of about 160,000 clones listed, around 73% are singletons. Source material: PBMCs. These receptors all come from a male donor in good health and CMV-seronegative.

The V gene is TRBV9, the J gene TRBJ2-7, with 11 bases lining up with TRBD1. The CDR3 sequence is 16 residues long. The J segment lost 4 bases and the V segment lost 4 bases, leaving 10 bases of the junction unmatched. Germline CDR1 and CDR2: SGDLS and YYNGEE. The CDR3 DNA follows: TGTGCCAGCAGCCCAAAGGACGGGACAGGGGGATACGAGCAGTACTTC. Translated: CASSPKDGTGGYEQYF. The whole variable domain, filled in from reference TRBV9 and TRBJ2-7, reads DSGVTQTPKHLITATGQRVTLRCSPRSGDLSVYWYQQSLDQGLQFLIQYYNGEERAKGNILERFSAQQFPDLHSELNLSSLELGDSALYFCASSPKDGTGGYEQYFGPGTRLTVT.

This clone was recorded once. This rearrangement joins TRBV19 to TRBJ2-6; TRBD1 matches at 11 bases. From germline, CDR1 is LNHDA and CDR2 SQIVND (reference sequence). The V gene end was trimmed by 6 bases and the J gene end by 1 base; junction bases not matched to a gene: 8. The CDR3 runs to 18 residues. The CDR3 nucleotides read TGTGCCAGTAGAGGACAGGGGGCTACTTGGTCTGGGGCCAACGTCCTGACTTTC. It is translated as CASRGQGATWSGANVLTF.

The chain recombines TRBV27 with TRBJ1-5; D not certain. V was cut by 3 bases and J by 6 bases, with 9 bases left in between. In germline, CDR1 is MNHEY, CDR2 SMNVEV (reference sequence). The CDR3 consists of 13 residues. CDR3: CASSFGLGQPQHF. In DNA, the CDR3 is TGTGCCAGCAGTTTCGGGTTAGGTCAGCCCCAGCATTTT.

This chain links TRBV10-3 with TRBJ2-1; maybe TRBD1 (5 bases). V lost 3 bases to trimming and J lost 2 bases, with 11 bases between them. The CDR3 covers 15 residues. CDR1 and CDR2 (germline): ENHRY, SYGVKD. The CDR3 here is CAISDSRGTYNEQFF. The CDR3 DNA reads TGTGCCATCAGTGATAGTAGGGGTACCTACAATGAGCAGTTCTTC.

This clone has a single count. V usage is TRBV6-6 and J usage is TRBJ1-1; tentative D call: TRBD1 (6 bases). CDR3 size: 14 residues. Germline CDR1 is MNHNY and CDR2 is SVGAGI (reference sequence). V lost 5 bases, J lost 5 bases, and 15 bases lay in between. DNA for the CDR3: TGTGCCAGCAGTCTCAAGCCAGGGGTGACTGAAGCTTTCTTT. Translating gives CASSLKPGVTEAFF.

The rearrangement uses TRBV4-3 and TRBJ1-2; maybe TRBD1 (5 bases). Germline V CDR1 and CDR2: LGHNA, YSLEER. The CDR3 is made up of 12 amino acids. Trimming cost V 4 bases and J 10 bases, with 13 bases left between them. CDR3 DNA: TGCGCCAGCAGCCCCACAGGTGGGGTCTACACCTTC. Protein: CASSPTGGVYTF.

The CDR3: CASSLGGGTGYEQFF. DNA for the CDR3: TGTGCCAGCAGCTTAGGGGGGGGGACAGGCTATGAGCAGTTCTTC. The rearrangement links TRBV7-2 to TRBJ2-1; possible D gene TRBD1, 8 bases. The CDR3 contains 15 residues. V lost 1 base to trimming and J lost 8 bases, with 15 bases between them. Germline CDR1 SGHTA, CDR2 FQGNSA.

CDR3 amino acids: CASSLGRYYEQYF. CDR3 coding DNA: TGTGCCAGCAGCTTAGGTCGCTACTACGAGCAGTACTTC. The chain recombines TRBV7-2 with TRBJ2-7; the D is unclear. The germline CDR1 and CDR2 sequences are SGHTA and FQGNSA. CDR3 length equals 13 residues. V gave up 1 base and J gave up 3 bases, with 7 bases separating them. Full variable domain (rest looked up from reference TRBV7-2 and TRBJ2-7): GAGVSQSPSNKVTEKGKDVELRCDPISGHTALYWYRQSLGQGLEFLIYFQGNSAPDKSGLPSDRFSAERTGGSVSTLTIQRTQQEDSAVYLCASSLGRYYEQYFGPGTRLTVT.

V gene TRBV7-8 combines with J gene TRBJ2-7, with TRBD2 matching 10 bases. Trimming took 5 bases from V and 5 from J; bases not matched to a gene: 12. CDR1 is SGHVS, CDR2 FQNEAQ, per germline. The CDR3 has 16 residues. The CDR3 loop is CASSLDQGTSDHEQYF. CDR3 nucleotide sequence: TGTGCCAGCAGCCTTGACCAAGGGACTAGCGACCACGAGCAGTACTTC.

The table lists this clone with a count of one. V is TRBV18 and J is TRBJ1-1; TRBD1 agrees at 7 bases. This CDR3 comprises 15 residues. Germline assignment: CDR1 KGHSH and CDR2 LQKENI. Trimming removed 0 bases from V and 6 bases from J; junction bases left unmatched: 7. CDR3: CASSPPSHQGAEAFF. CDR3 coding DNA: TGTGCCAGCTCACCACCGAGTCACCAGGGGGCTGAAGCTTTCTTT.

The chain couples TRBV11-2 to TRBJ1-6; D is possibly TRBD1 (6 bases). V lost 3 bases to trimming and J lost 8 bases, with 11 bases between them. The germline CDR1 and CDR2 sequences are SGHAT and FQNNGV. This CDR3 spans 14 amino acids. CDR3 DNA: TGTGCCAGCAGCTTTTCCAGGGGCGATTCACCCCTCCACTTT. This translates into CASSFSRGDSPLHF.

This clone was detected only a few times. CDR3 coding DNA: TGTGCCAGCTCACCACCGGGCCAGGGGGGCTACGAGCAGTACTTC. Its protein product is CASSPPGQGGYEQYF. The chain recombines TRBV18 with TRBJ2-7, with D maybe TRBD1 (7 bases). CDR3 length equals 15 residues. CDR1 and CDR2 (germline): KGHSH, LQKENI. V gave up 0 bases and J gave up 3 bases, with 12 bases separating them.

The rearrangement uses TRBV4-2 and TRBJ2-7; D is uncertain. V lost 0 bases and J 3 bases, leaving 12 bases between the germline ends. From germline, CDR1 is LGHNA and CDR2 YNFKEQ. There are 15 residues in the CDR3. CDR3 sequence reads: CASSQEGTQGYEQYF. In DNA form, the CDR3 reads TGTGCCAGCAGCCAAGAGGGCACCCAAGGCTACGAGCAGTACTTC.

This clone was seen a few times. Other DNA sequences in the sample encode the same CDR3. The chain joins TRBV30 to TRBJ1-4, with TRBD1 matching 7 bases. CDR3 length: 15 residues. The V gene's germline CDR1 is GTSNPN and CDR2 SVGIG (reference sequence). After removal of 1 base from V and 0 bases from J, the junction contained 2 bases not matched to a gene. The CDR3, as DNA: TGTGCCTGGAGTGCTACAGGGGCAACTAATGAAAAACTGTTTTTT. This translates into CAWSATGATNEKLFF. The complete variable domain, with remaining parts taken from reference TRBV30 and TRBJ1-4, reads SQTIHQWPATLVQPVGSPLSLECTVEGTSNPNLYWYRQAAGRGLQLLFYSVGIGQISSEVPQNLSASRPQDRQFILSSKKLLLSDSGFYLCAWSATGATNEKLFFGSGTQLSVL.